The source of this T cell receptor (beta chain) is a study of Graves' ophthalmopathy and Graves' hyperthyroidism. Notes on the study in general: A model built from 13 signatures distinguished ophthalmopathy from stable hyperthyroidism with roughly 90% sensitivity and about 81% specificity. Most thyroid clonotypes expanded beyond 0.001 frequency were also found in blood.

No donor had other autoimmune disease, uncontrolled infection, pregnancy or lactation. Orbital computed tomography and thyroid ultrasound, along with TRAb, serum thyroxine and clinical symptoms, underpinned diagnosis. As for this clonotype: Its target is unknown.

The authors amplified TCR beta CDR3 regions from RNA transcripts. Second-round multiplex PCR came after first-round RT-PCR with HTBI primers. TCRdb re-derived calls from the multiplex PCR reads in MiXCR, one entry per CDR3 protein. The sample has 500,000 to 700,000 distinct CDR3 sequences, less than 40% seen once; the top ten hold about 4.6%. Trimming removed 0 bases from V and 7 bases from J, with 13 bases in between. The CDR3 runs 15 residues. Germline lookup yields CDR1 SGDLS and CDR2 YYNGEE. The clonotype comes from an adult man with Graves' hyperthyroidism. Sequences were obtained from peripheral blood or thyroid tissue (not recorded which). The chain is built from TRBV9 and TRBJ2-2, with D perhaps TRBD1 or TRBD2 (5 bases each). CDR3 in DNA: TGTGCCAGCAGCGTAGGATGGGGGAGCGGCGGGGAGCTGTTTTTT. This encodes CASSVGWGSGGELFF.